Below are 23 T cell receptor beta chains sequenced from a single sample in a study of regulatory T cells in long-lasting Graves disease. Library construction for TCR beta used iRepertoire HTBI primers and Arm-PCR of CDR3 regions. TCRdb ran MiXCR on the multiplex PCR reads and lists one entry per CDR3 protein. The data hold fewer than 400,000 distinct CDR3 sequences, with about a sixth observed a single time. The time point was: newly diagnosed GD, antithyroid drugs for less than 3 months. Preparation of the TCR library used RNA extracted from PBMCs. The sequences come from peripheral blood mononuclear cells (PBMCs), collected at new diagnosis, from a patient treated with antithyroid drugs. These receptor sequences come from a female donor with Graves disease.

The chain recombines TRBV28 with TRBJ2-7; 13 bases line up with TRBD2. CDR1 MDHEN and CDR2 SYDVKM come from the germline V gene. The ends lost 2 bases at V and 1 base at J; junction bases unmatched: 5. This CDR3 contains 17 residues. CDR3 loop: CASSLLTSGRVSYEQYF. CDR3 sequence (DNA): TGTGCCAGCAGTTTACTTACTAGCGGGAGGGTGTCCTACGAGCAGTACTTC.

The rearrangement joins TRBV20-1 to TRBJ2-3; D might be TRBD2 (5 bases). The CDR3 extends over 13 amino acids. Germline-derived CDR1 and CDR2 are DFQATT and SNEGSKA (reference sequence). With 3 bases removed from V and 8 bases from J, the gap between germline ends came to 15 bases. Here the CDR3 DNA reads TGCAGTGCTAGCGGGATCTCGGTGGGTACGCAGTATTTT. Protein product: CSASGISVGTQYF.

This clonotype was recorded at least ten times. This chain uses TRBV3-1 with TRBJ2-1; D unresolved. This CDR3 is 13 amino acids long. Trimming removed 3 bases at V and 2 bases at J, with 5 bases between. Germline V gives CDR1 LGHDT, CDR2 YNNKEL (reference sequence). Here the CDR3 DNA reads TGTGCCAGCAGCCAGAGCACCTACAATGAGCAGTTCTTC. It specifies CASSQSTYNEQFF.

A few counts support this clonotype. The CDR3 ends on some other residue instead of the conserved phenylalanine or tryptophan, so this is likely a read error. The CDR3 sequence is CASRLNTEAFS. The CDR3 DNA sequence: TGTGCCAGCAGACTGAACACTGAAGCTTTCTCT. The rearrangement joins TRBV28 to TRBJ1-1, with D unresolved. The CDR3 consists of 11 residues. The V gene lost 6 bases and the J gene lost 0 bases, with 2 bases spanning the gap. Germline V gives CDR1 MDHEN, CDR2 SYDVKM.

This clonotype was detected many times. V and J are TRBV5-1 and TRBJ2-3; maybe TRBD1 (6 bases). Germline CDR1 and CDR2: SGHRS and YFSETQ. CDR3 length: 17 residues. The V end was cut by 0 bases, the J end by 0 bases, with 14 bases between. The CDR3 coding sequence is TGCGCCAGCAGCTTGGACCTAGGACAGTCTAGCACAGATACGCAGTATTTT. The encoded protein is CASSLDLGQSSTDTQYF.

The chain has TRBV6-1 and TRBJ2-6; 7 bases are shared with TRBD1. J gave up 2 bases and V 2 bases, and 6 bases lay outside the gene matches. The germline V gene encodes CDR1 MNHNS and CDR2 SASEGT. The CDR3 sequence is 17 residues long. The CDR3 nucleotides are TGTGCCAGCAGTGAAATACAGGGGCAGGCTGGGGCCAACGTCCTGACTTTC. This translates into CASSEIQGQAGANVLTF.

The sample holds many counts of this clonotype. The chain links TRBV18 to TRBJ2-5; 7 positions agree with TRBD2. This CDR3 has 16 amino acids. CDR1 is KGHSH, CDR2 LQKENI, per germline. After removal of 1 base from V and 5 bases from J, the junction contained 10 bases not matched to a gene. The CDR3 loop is CASSPRASGTTETQYF. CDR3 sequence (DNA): TGTGCCAGCTCACCACGGGCGTCAGGGACTACGGAGACCCAGTACTTC.

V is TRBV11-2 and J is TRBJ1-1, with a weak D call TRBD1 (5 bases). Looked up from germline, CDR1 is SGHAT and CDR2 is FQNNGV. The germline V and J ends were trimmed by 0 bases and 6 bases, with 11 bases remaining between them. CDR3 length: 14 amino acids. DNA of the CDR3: TGTGCCAGCAGCTTAGATATTAGGGGTCCTGAAGCTTTCTTT. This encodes CASSLDIRGPEAFF.

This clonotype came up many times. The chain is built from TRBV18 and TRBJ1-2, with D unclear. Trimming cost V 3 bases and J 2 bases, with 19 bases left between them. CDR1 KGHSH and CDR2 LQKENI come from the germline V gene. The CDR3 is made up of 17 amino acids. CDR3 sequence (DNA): TGTGCCAGCTCACCTAATAGACCGGCCCGGCGGAACTATGGCTACACCTTC. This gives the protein CASSPNRPARRNYGYTF.

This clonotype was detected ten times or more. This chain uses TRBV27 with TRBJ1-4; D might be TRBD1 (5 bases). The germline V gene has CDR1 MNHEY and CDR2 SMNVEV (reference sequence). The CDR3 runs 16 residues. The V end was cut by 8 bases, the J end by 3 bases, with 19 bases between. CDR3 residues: CASRARGGWANEKLFF. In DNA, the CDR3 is TGTGCCAGCCGCGCGCGGGGGGGATGGGCTAATGAAAAACTGTTTTTT.

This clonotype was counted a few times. CDR3 coding DNA: TGCAGTGCTATCCGGGACGGGGGATCACCCCTCCACTTT. This encodes CSAIRDGGSPLHF. This rearrangement joins TRBV20-1 to TRBJ1-6; TRBD1 is a possible D gene (5 bases). This CDR3 is built from 13 residues. The ends were cut back, 4 bases at V and 10 bases at J, with 14 bases in the middle. CDR1 DFQATT and CDR2 SNEGSKA come from the germline V gene (reference sequence).

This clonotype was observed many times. The CDR3 is CASSFGRYSNQPQHF. CDR3 coding DNA: TGTGCCAGCAGTTTCGGTCGGTATAGCAATCAGCCCCAGCATTTT. V usage is TRBV12-3 or TRBV12-4 and J usage is TRBJ1-5; D unresolved. CDR3 length equals 15 residues. V shed 3 bases and J shed 0 bases, with 9 bases lying between them.

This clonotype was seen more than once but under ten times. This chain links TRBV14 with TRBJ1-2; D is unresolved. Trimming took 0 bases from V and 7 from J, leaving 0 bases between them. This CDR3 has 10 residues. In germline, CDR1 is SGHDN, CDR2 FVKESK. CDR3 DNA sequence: TGTGCCAGCAGCCAAGATGGCTACACCTTC. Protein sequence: CASSQDGYTF.

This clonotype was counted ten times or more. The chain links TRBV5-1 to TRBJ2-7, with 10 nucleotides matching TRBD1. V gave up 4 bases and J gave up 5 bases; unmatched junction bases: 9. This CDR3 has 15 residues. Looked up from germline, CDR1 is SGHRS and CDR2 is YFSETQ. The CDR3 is CASSRPGQGTHEQYF. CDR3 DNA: TGCGCCAGCAGCCGACCGGGACAGGGGACTCACGAGCAGTACTTC.

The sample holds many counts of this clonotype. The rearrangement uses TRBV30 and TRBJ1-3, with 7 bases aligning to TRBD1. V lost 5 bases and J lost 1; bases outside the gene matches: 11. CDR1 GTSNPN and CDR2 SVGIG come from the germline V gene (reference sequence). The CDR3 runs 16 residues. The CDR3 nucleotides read TGTGCCTGGGGGGCCGACCGGACAGGATCTGGAAACACCATATATTTT. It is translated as CAWGADRTGSGNTIYF.

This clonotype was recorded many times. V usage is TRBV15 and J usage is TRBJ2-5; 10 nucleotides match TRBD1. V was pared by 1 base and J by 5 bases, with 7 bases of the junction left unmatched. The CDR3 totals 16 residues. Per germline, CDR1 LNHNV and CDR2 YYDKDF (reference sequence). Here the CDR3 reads CATSRGPGTGEETQYF. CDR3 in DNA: TGTGCCACCAGCAGAGGTCCCGGGACAGGGGAGGAGACCCAGTACTTC. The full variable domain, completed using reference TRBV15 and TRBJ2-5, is DAMVIQNPRYQVTQFGKPVTLSCSQTLNHNVMYWYQQKSSQAPKLLFHYYDKDFNNEADTPDNFQSRRPNTSFCFLDIRSPGLGDTAMYLCATSRGPGTGEETQYFGPGTRLLVL.

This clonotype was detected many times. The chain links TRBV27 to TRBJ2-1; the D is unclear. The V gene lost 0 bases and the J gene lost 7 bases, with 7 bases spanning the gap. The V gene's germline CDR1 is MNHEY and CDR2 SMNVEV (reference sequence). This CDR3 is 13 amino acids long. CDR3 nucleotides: TGTGCCAGCAGTTTATCGGGTACGAATGAGCAGTTCTTC. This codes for CASSLSGTNEQFF.

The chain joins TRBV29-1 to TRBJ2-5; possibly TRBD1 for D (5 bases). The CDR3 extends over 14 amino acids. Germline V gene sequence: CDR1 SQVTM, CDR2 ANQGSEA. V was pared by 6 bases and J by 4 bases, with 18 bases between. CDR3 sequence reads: CSVDFGQLRETQYF. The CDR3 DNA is TGCAGCGTAGACTTTGGACAACTTCGAGAGACCCAGTACTTC.

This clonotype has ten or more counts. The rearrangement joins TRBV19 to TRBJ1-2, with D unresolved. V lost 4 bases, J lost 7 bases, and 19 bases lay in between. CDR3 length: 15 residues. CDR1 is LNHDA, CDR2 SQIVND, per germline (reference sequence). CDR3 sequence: CASSTRSHSPGGYTF. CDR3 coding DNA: TGTGCCAGTAGTACCCGGTCTCATTCGCCCGGTGGCTACACCTTC.

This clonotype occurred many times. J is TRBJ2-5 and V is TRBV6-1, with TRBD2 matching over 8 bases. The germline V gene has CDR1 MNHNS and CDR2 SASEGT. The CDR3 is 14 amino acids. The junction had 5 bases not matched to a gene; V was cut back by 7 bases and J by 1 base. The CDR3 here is CASKKGLAQETQYF. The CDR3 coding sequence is TGTGCCAGCAAAAAAGGACTAGCCCAAGAGACCCAGTACTTC.

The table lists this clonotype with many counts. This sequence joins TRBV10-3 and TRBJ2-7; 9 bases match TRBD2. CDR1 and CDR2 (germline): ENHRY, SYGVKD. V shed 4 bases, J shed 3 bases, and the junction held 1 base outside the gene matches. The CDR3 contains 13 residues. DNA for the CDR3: TGTGCCATCAGTGGGACTAGCGTCTACGAGCAGTACTTC. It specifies CAISGTSVYEQYF.

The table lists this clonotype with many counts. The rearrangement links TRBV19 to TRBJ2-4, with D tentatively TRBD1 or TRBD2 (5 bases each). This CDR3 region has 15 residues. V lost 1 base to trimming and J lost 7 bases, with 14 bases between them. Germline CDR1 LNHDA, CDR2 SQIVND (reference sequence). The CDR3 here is CASSIGGSWGNIQYF. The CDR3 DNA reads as TGTGCCAGTAGTATAGGGGGGAGTTGGGGGAACATTCAGTACTTC.

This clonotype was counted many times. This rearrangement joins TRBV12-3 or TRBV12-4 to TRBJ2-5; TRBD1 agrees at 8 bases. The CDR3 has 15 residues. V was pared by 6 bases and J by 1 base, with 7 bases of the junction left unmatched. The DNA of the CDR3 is TGTGCCAGCAGACGAACCGGGACAGGCCAAGAGACCCAGTACTTC. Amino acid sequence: CASRRTGTGQETQYF.